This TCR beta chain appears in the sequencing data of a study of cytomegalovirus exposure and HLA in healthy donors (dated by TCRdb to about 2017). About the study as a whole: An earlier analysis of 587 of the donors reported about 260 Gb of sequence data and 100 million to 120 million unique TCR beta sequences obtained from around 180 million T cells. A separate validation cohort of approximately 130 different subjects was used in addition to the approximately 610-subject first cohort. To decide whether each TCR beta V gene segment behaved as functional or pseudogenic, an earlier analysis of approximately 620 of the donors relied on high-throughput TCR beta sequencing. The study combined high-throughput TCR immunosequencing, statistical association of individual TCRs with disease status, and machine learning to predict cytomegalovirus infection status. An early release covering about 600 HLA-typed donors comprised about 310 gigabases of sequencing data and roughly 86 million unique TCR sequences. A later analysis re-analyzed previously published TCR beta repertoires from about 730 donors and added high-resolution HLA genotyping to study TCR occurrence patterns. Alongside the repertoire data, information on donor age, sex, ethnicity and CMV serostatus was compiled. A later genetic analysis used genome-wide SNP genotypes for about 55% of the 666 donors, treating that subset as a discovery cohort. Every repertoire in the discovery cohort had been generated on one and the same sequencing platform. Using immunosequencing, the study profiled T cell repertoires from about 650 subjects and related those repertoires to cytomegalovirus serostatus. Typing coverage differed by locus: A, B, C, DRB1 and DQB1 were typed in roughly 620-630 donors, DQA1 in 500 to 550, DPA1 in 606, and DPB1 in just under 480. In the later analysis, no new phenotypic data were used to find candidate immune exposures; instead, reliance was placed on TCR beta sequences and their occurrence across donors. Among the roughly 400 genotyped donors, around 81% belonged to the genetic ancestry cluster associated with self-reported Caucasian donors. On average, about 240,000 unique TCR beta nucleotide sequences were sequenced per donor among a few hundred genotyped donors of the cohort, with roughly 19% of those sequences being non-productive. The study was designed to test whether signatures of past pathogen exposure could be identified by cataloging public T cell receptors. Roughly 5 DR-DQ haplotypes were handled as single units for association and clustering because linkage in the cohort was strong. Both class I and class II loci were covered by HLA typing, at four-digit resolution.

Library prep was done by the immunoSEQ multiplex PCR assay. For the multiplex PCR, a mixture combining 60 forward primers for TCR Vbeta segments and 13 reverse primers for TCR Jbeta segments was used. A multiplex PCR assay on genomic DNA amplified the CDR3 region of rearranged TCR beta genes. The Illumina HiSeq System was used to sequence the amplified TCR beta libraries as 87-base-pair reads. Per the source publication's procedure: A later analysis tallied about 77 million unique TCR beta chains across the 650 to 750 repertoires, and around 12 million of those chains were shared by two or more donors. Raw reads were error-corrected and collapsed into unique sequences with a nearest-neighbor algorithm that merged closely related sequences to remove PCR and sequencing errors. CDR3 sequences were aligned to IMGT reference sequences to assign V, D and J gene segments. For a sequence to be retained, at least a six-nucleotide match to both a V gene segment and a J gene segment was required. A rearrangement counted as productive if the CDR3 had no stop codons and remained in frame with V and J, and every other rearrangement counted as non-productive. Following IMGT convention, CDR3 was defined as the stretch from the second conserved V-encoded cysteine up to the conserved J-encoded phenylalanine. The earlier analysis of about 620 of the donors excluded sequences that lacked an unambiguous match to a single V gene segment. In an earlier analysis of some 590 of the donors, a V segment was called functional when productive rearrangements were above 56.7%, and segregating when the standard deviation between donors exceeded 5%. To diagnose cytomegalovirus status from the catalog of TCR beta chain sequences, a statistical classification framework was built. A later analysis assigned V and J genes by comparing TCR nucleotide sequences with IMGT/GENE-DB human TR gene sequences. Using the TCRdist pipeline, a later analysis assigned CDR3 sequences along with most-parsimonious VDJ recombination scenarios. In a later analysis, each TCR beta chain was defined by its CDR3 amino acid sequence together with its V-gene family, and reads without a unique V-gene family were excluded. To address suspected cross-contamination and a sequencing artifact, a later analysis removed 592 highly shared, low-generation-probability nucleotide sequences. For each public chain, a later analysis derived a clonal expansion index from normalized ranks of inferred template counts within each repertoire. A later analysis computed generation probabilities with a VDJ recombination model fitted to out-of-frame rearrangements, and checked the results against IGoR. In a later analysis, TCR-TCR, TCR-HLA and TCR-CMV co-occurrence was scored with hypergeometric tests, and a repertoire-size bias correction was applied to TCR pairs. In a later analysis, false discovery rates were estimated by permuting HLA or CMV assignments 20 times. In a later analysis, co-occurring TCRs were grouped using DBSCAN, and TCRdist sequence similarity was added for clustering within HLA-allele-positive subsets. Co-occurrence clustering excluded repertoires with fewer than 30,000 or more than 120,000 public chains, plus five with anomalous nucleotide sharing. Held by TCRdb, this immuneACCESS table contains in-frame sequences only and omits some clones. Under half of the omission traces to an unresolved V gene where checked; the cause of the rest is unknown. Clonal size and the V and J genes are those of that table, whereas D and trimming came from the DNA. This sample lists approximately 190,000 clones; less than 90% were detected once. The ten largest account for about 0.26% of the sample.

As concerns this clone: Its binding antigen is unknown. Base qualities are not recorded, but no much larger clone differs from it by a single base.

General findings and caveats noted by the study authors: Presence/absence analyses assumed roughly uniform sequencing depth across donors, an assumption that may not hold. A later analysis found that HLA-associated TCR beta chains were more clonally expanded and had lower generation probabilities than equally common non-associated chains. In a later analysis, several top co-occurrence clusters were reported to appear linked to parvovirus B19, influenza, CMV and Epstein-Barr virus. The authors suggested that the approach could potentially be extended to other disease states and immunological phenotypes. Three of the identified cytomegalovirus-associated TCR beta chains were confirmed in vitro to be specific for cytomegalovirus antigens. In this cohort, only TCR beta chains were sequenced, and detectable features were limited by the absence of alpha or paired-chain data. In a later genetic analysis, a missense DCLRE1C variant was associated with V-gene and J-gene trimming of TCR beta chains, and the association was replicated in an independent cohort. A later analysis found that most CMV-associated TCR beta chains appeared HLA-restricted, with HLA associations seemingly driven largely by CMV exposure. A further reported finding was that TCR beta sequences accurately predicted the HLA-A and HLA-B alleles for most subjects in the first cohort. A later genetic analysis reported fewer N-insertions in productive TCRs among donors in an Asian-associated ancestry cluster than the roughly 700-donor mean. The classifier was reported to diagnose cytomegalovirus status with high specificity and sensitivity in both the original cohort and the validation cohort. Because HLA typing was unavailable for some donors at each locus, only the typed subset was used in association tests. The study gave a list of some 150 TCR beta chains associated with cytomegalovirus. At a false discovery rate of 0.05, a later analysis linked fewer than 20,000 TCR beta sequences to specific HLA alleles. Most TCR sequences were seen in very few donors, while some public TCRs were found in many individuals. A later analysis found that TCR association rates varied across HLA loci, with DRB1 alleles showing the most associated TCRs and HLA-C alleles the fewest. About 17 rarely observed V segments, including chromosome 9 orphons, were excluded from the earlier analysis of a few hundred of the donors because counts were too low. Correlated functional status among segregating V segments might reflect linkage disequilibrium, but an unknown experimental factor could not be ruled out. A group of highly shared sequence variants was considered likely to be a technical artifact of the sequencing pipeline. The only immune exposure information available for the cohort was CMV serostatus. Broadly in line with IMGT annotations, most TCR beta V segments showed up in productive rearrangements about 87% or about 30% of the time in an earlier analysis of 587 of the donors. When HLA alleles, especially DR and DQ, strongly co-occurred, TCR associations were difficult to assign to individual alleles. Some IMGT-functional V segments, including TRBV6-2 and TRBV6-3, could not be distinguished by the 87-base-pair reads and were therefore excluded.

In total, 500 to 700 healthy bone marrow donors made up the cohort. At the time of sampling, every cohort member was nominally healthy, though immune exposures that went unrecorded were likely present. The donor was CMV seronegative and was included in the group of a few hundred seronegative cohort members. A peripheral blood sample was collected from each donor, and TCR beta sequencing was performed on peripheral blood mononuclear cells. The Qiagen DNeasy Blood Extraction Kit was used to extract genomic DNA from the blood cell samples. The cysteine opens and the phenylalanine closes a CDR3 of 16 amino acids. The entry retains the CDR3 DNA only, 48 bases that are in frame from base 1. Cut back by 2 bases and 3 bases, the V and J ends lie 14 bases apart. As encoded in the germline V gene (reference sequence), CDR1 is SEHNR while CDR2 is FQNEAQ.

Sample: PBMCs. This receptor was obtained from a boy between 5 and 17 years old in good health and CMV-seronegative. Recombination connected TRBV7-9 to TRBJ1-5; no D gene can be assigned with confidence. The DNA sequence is TGTGCCAGCAGCTTAATGTCGATCACAGACAATCAGCCCCAGCATTTT. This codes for CASSLMSITDNQPQHF.